One sample yielded the 27 T cell receptor beta chains listed below, sequenced in a study of Graves' ophthalmopathy and Graves' hyperthyroidism. Amplifying from RNA transcripts, the study obtained TCR beta CDR3 regions. HTBI primers were used in a first-round RT-PCR, which preceded a second-round multiplex PCR. TCRdb fed the multiplex PCR reads into MiXCR, producing one record per CDR3 protein. The sample has more than 300,000 distinct CDR3 sequences, 15% seen once; the top ten hold 5.5% to 7%. The sample was peripheral blood. The source is a woman aged 18-29 years with stable Graves' hyperthyroidism.

This clonotype was recorded many times. CDR3 amino acids: CASSPTGGGFTYEQYF. CDR3 DNA sequence: TGTGCCAGCTCACCAACAGGCGGGGGGTTTACCTACGAGCAGTACTTC. V usage is TRBV18 and J usage is TRBJ2-7, with 8 bases aligning to TRBD2. CDR1 is KGHSH and CDR2 is LQKENI in the germline V gene. The CDR3 has 16 amino acids. Germline trimming cut 2 bases from V and 2 bases from J; bases unmatched to any gene: 8.

Regarding this clonotype: The junction and the germline gene differ at one end; a read error may be behind it. This rearrangement joins TRBV10-3 to TRBJ2-5; 10 bases fit TRBD2. The CDR3 has 16 residues. Germline-derived CDR1 and CDR2 are ENHRY and SYGVKD. The DNA of the CDR3 is TGTGCCATCAGTTCCTCGAGAGCGGGGGGGCAAGAGACCGAGTACTTC. It codes for CAISSSRAGGQETEYF.

This clonotype has at least ten counts. CDR3 in amino acids: CASSLAGTGTGFTEAFF. The CDR3 DNA follows: TGTGCCAGCAGCTTAGCGGGAACCGGGACAGGGTTTACTGAAGCTTTCTTT. The V call is TRBV7-2, the J call TRBJ1-1, with 9 bases fitting TRBD1. With V trimmed by 0 bases and J by 5 bases, 10 bases remained unmatched. Germline V gives CDR1 SGHTA, CDR2 FQGNSA. The CDR3 extends over 17 amino acids.

This clonotype came up many times. A junction boundary mismatches the germline segment, possibly from a read error. The rearrangement uses TRBV12-5 and TRBJ2-7; D call uncertain. Germline CDR1 LGHNT, CDR2 FRNRAP. The CDR3 has 12 amino acids. Here the CDR3 reads CAGGLGLTEQYF. The CDR3 DNA reads TGTGCTGGTGGTTTGGGCCTTACTGAGCAGTACTTC.

This clonotype has at least ten counts. J is TRBJ2-5 and V is TRBV5-1; a possible D gene is TRBD1 (6 bases). From germline, CDR1 is SGHRS and CDR2 YFSETQ. There are 14 residues in the CDR3. V dropped 4 bases and J dropped 4 bases, with 14 bases sitting between them. In DNA, the CDR3 is TGCGCCAGCAGCCTCCGACAGGCCTCAGAGACCCAGTACTTC. It is translated as CASSLRQASETQYF.

The chain joins TRBV20-1 to TRBJ2-5; 7 nucleotides match TRBD2. Germline CDR1 and CDR2: DFQATT and SNEGSKA (reference sequence). There are 13 residues in the CDR3. The ends lost 1 base at V and 5 bases at J; junction bases unmatched: 4. In DNA, the CDR3 is TGCAGTGCTAGAGGGGGTAGCGGGGAGACCCAGTACTTC. Translating gives CSARGGSGETQYF.

The chain recombines TRBV11-1 with TRBJ1-3, with TRBD1 identical over 8 bases. This CDR3 region has 17 residues. V shed 6 bases and J 0 bases; nucleotides not matched to a gene: 10. The germline V gene has CDR1 SGHAT and CDR2 FQDESV (reference sequence). This CDR3 reads CASRPDRGEISGNTIYF. CDR3 nucleotides: TGTGCCAGCAGGCCCGACAGGGGTGAGATCTCTGGAAACACCATATATTTT.

This clonotype has a count of ten or more. The chain links TRBV15 to TRBJ1-6; D may be TRBD1 (5 bases). The CDR3 is 16 amino acids. Trimming shortened V by 1 base and J by 7 bases, and 14 bases separated the two germline ends. Germline values: CDR1 LNHNV, CDR2 YYDKDF (reference sequence). CDR3 sequence: CATSRGVRGDNSPLHF. In DNA form, the CDR3 reads TGTGCCACCAGCAGAGGGGTTCGGGGGGACAATTCACCCCTCCACTTT. Combining the CDR3 with reference TRBV15 and TRBJ1-6 gives the whole variable domain DAMVIQNPRYQVTQFGKPVTLSCSQTLNHNVMYWYQQKSSQAPKLLFHYYDKDFNNEADTPDNFQSRRPNTSFCFLDIRSPGLGDTAMYLCATSRGVRGDNSPLHFGNGTRLTVT.

At least ten counts were recorded for this clonotype. This chain links TRBV5-4 with TRBJ1-2, with D perhaps matching TRBD1 (5 bases). V was trimmed by 10 bases and J by 4 bases, leaving 14 bases between them. Germline V gene data show CDR1 as SGHNT and CDR2 as YYREEE (reference sequence). The CDR3 covers 12 residues. The CDR3 nucleotides are TGTGCCGGTACGAGGGGAAGCTATGGCTACACCTTC. This gives the protein CAGTRGSYGYTF.

This clonotype has at least ten counts. V usage is TRBV19 and J usage is TRBJ1-5, with D hard to call. Germline V gives CDR1 LNHDA, CDR2 SQIVND (reference sequence). The CDR3 loop spans 15 amino acids. The V end lost 6 bases, the J end lost 0 bases, and 12 bases lay between the germline ends. CDR3 sequence: CASRLPGASNQPQHF. For the CDR3, the DNA is TGTGCCAGTAGGCTCCCGGGAGCTAGCAATCAGCCCCAGCATTTT.

This clonotype was counted between two and nine times. The chain links TRBV7-2 to TRBJ1-1; TRBD1 is a possible D gene (5 bases). From germline, CDR1 is SGHTA and CDR2 FQGNSA. The V end was cut by 5 bases, the J end by 4 bases, with 17 bases between. This CDR3 has 15 amino acids. The CDR3 nucleotides read TGTGCCAGCAGCAGACTCAGGGTTTACGGCACTGAAGCTTTCTTT. Translation gives CASSRLRVYGTEAFF.

At least ten counts were recorded for this clonotype. The CDR3 protein is CATKDNHYEQYF. The CDR3 region has the DNA TGTGCCACGAAAGACAACCACTACGAGCAGTACTTC. The V call is TRBV5-6, the J call TRBJ2-7; D is ambiguous. Per the germline V gene, CDR1 is SGHDT and CDR2 is YYEEEE. V was pared by 9 bases and J by 3 bases, with 13 bases between. The CDR3 runs to 12 residues. Full variable domain (missing parts from reference TRBV5-6 and TRBJ2-7): DAGVTQSPTHLIKTRGQQVTLRCSPKSGHDTVSWYQQALGQGPQFIFQYYEEEERQRGNFPDRFSGHQFPNYSSELNVNALLLGDSALYLCATKDNHYEQYFGPGTRLTVT.

The sample holds many counts of this clonotype. This chain uses TRBV6-1 with TRBJ2-7; 10 bases align to TRBD1. The length of the CDR3 is 17 residues. The V gene's germline CDR1 is MNHNS and CDR2 SASEGT. The V and J ends lost 5 bases and 0 bases, in that order; junction bases with no gene match: 10. The CDR3 bases are TGTGCCAGCAGTACCACCCGGGGACAGGGGCCCTCCTACGAGCAGTACTTC. Translating it yields CASSTTRGQGPSYEQYF.

The chain combines TRBV7-9 with TRBJ2-2; 9 bases line up with TRBD1. The V gene's germline CDR1 is SEHNR and CDR2 FQNEAQ (reference sequence). CDR3 size: 15 residues. After removal of 5 bases from V and 7 bases from J, the junction contained 8 bases not matched to a gene. CDR3 sequence: CASSPRTGVDGELFF. In nucleotides, the CDR3 is TGTGCCAGCAGCCCCCGGACAGGGGTGGACGGGGAGCTGTTTTTT.

This clonotype appeared many times. The chain uses TRBV20-1 and TRBJ2-5, with a possible D match to TRBD2 (7 bases). V was clipped by 3 bases and J by 9 bases, with 11 bases between them. From germline, CDR1 is DFQATT and CDR2 SNEGSKA (reference sequence). CDR3 length: 11 amino acids. CDR3 region: CSASEGGAQYF. The CDR3 DNA sequence: TGCAGTGCTAGCGAGGGGGGGGCCCAGTACTTC.

This clonotype was seen ten or more times. The chain couples TRBV5-6 to TRBJ1-1; D might be TRBD1 (5 bases). This CDR3 is built from 14 residues. The germline V gene encodes CDR1 SGHDT and CDR2 YYEEEE. V was trimmed by 2 bases and J by 8 bases, leaving 16 bases between them. The DNA of the CDR3 is TGTGCCAGCAGCTTTCTGACAGCCGGGGAAGAAGCTTTCTTT. It translates to CASSFLTAGEEAFF.

This clonotype occurred many times. The chain links TRBV12-3 or TRBV12-4 to TRBJ1-1; the D is unclear. V gave up 3 bases and J gave up 7 bases, with 9 bases separating them. The CDR3 loop spans 12 amino acids. The DNA for the CDR3 is TGTGCCAGCAGTTTCTCGCTTGGTGAAGCTTTCTTT. Translated, it gives CASSFSLGEAFF.

This clonotype was picked up many times. The rearrangement links TRBV11-1 to TRBJ2-7, with TRBD1 matching over 8 bases. This CDR3 spans 16 amino acids. The ends lost 5 bases at V and 7 bases at J; junction bases unmatched: 16. The germline V gene has CDR1 SGHAT and CDR2 FQDESV (reference sequence). The CDR3 DNA sequence: TGTGCCAGCAGCCCGACCTACGGACAGGGAATGGGGGAGCAGTACTTC. This translates into CASSPTYGQGMGEQYF.

A few counts support this clonotype. V gene TRBV19 combines with J gene TRBJ1-1; no clear D gene. The CDR3 length is 14 residues. Germline V gene sequence: CDR1 LNHDA, CDR2 SQIVND (reference sequence). The V gene lost 5 bases and the J gene lost 0 bases, with 10 bases spanning the gap. DNA for the CDR3: TGTGCCAGTAGTCCACAGATTGTGAACACTGAAGCTTTCTTT. Its translation: CASSPQIVNTEAFF.

The table lists this clonotype with a few counts. The chain uses TRBV7-2 and TRBJ2-5; possible D gene TRBD1, 6 bases. Germline values: CDR1 SGHTA, CDR2 FQGNSA. CDR3 length equals 14 residues. The V gene lost 4 bases and the J gene lost 5 bases, with 14 bases spanning the gap. For the CDR3, the DNA is TGTGCCAGCAGCTCACAGGGCCCTCTGGAGACCCAGTACTTC. Protein product: CASSSQGPLETQYF. Based on the CDR3 plus reference TRBV7-2 and TRBJ2-5, the full variable domain is GAGVSQSPSNKVTEKGKDVELRCDPISGHTALYWYRQSLGQGLEFLIYFQGNSAPDKSGLPSDRFSAERTGGSVSTLTIQRTQQEDSAVYLCASSSQGPLETQYFGPGTRLLVL.

This clonotype was recorded a few times. V is TRBV5-6 and J is TRBJ1-5; TRBD1 is a possible D gene (6 bases). Trimming left V 2 bases short and J 7 bases short, with 19 bases between. CDR1 is SGHDT and CDR2 is YYEEEE in the germline V gene. The CDR3 totals 16 residues. As DNA, the CDR3 is TGTGCCAGCAGCTTCTCCCGGGACACGCTTTACCAGCCCCAGCATTTT. This encodes CASSFSRDTLYQPQHF.

This clonotype was observed at least ten times. The chain couples TRBV27 to TRBJ1-2; D is uncertain. V was shortened by 5 bases and J by 2 bases, with 9 bases between the two germline ends. This CDR3 is built from 13 residues. Per germline, CDR1 MNHEY and CDR2 SMNVEV (reference sequence). CDR3 protein: CASSHPKNYGYTF. As DNA, the CDR3 is TGTGCCAGCAGTCATCCCAAAAACTATGGCTACACCTTC.

This clonotype showed up just a few times. This chain joins TRBV3-1 and TRBJ1-1; D is unclear. Per germline, CDR1 LGHDT and CDR2 YNNKEL (reference sequence). Trimming took off 4 bases at V and 4 bases at J, with 13 bases between the two ends. This CDR3 spans 14 amino acids. This CDR3 is CASSLLVVGTEAFF. As DNA, the CDR3 is TGTGCCAGCAGCCTACTTGTTGTGGGCACTGAAGCTTTCTTT.

The chain recombines TRBV20-1 with TRBJ2-7; 11 nucleotides agree with TRBD2. This CDR3 is 14 amino acids long. Germline V gene lookup returns CDR1 DFQATT and CDR2 SNEGSKA (reference sequence). Trimming cost V 6 bases and J 4 bases; bases outside gene matches: 8. CDR3 DNA: TGCAGTGCCACTGTAGCGGGGGGGCGATACGAGCAGTACTTC. Translation gives CSATVAGGRYEQYF.

In its sample, this clonotype was seen many times. The chain employs TRBV6-1 and TRBJ1-5, with D possibly TRBD1 on 5 matching bases. V was clipped by 7 bases and J by 0 bases, with 10 bases between them. The CDR3 extends over 14 amino acids. Per germline, CDR1 MNHNS and CDR2 SASEGT. This CDR3 is CASNRLNSNQPQHF. The CDR3, as DNA: TGTGCCAGCAACAGGTTGAATAGCAATCAGCCCCAGCATTTT.

The V call is TRBV5-1, the J call TRBJ2-5, with a possible D match to TRBD2 (6 bases). The CDR3 runs to 14 residues. Germline V gene data show CDR1 as SGHRS and CDR2 as YFSETQ. Trimming took off 0 bases at V and 4 bases at J, with 10 bases between the two ends. DNA for the CDR3: TGCGCCAGCAGCTTGGCTAGCGATCCAGAGACCCAGTACTTC. Protein product: CASSLASDPETQYF.

The J gene is TRBJ1-1, the V gene TRBV9; a possible D gene is TRBD1 (6 bases). CDR1 is SGDLS and CDR2 is YYNGEE in the germline V gene. This CDR3 spans 16 amino acids. V was shortened by 4 bases and J by 6 bases, with 22 bases between the two germline ends. The CDR3 DNA sequence: TGTGCCAGCAGCCCGGTCGAACAGGGTGGGTACGCTGAAGCTTTCTTT. This encodes CASSPVEQGGYAEAFF. Full variable domain (outside the CDR3, taken from reference TRBV9 and TRBJ1-1): DSGVTQTPKHLITATGQRVTLRCSPRSGDLSVYWYQQSLDQGLQFLIQYYNGEERAKGNILERFSAQQFPDLHSELNLSSLELGDSALYFCASSPVEQGGYAEAFFGQGTRLTVV.